Each of the 19 T cell receptor beta chains below was sequenced from the same sample in a study of glioma-infiltrating T cells after dendritic cell vaccination. Clones were sequenced by immunoSEQ multiplex PCR, and TCRdb holds only the in-frame ones, with some missing. The table records about 92,000 clones, 86% of them present only once. The sequencing here drew on blood, taken before dendritic cell vaccination. The source is a human donor with glioblastoma.

The V call is TRBV7-9, the J call TRBJ2-3; TRBD2 matches 11 bases. Germline assignment: CDR1 SEHNR and CDR2 FQNEAQ (reference sequence). The CDR3 consists of 13 residues. V was clipped by 6 bases and J by 4 bases; unmatched bases: 0. Written as DNA, the CDR3 is TGTGCCAGCAGGGGACTAGCGGCAGATACGCAGTATTTT. Amino acids: CASRGLAADTQYF.

CDR3 sequence: CASSGTSGDYQETQYF. The CDR3 DNA is TGTGCCAGCAGCGGGACTAGCGGGGACTACCAAGAGACCCAGTACTTC. The chain joins TRBV7-9 to TRBJ2-5, with 13 bases fitting TRBD2. Looked up from germline, CDR1 is SEHNR and CDR2 is FQNEAQ (reference sequence). J lost 0 bases, V lost 5 bases, and 3 bases had no gene match. The CDR3 has 16 amino acids.

The chain has TRBV11-2 and TRBJ2-7; 7 nucleotides line up with TRBD1. Germline loops: CDR1 SGHAT, CDR2 FQNNGV. V shed 1 base and J 2 bases; nucleotides not matched to a gene: 2. The CDR3 length is 14 residues. The chain's CDR3 is CASSLGQGPYEQYF. CDR3 DNA sequence: TGTGCCAGCAGCTTAGGACAGGGACCCTACGAGCAGTACTTC.

The J gene is TRBJ2-7, the V gene TRBV28; 8 nucleotides line up with TRBD2. From germline, CDR1 is MDHEN and CDR2 SYDVKM. V shed 8 bases and J 6 bases; nucleotides not matched to a gene: 6. The CDR3 totals 12 residues. The chain's CDR3 is CASSAGVGEQYF. The DNA of the CDR3 is TGTGCCAGCTCAGCGGGAGTAGGCGAGCAGTACTTC.

This chain joins TRBV7-8 and TRBJ2-1; D remains unclear. The ends were cut back, 6 bases at V and 7 bases at J, with 10 bases in the middle. Germline V gene data show CDR1 as SGHVS and CDR2 as FQNEAQ. This CDR3 is built from 12 residues. The CDR3 sequence is CASRITANEQFF. The CDR3 nucleotides read TGTGCCAGCAGGATAACAGCAAATGAGCAGTTCTTC. The full variable domain, with the rest looked up from reference TRBV7-8 and TRBJ2-1, is GAGVSQSPRYKVAKRGQDVALRCDPISGHVSLFWYQQALGQGPEFLTYFQNEAQLDKSGLPSDRFFAERPEGSVSTLKIQRTQQEDSAVYLCASRITANEQFFGPGTRLTVL.

The chain links TRBV7-9 to TRBJ1-5; maybe TRBD1 (5 bases). The V end was cut by 4 bases, the J end by 9 bases, with 10 bases between. Per the germline V gene, CDR1 is SEHNR and CDR2 is FQNEAQ (reference sequence). This CDR3 contains 12 residues. The CDR3 DNA follows: TGTGCCAGCAGCTCCAGGGTGGGGCCCCAGCATTTT. Protein: CASSSRVGPQHF.

This clone was recorded a few times. The CDR3 DNA sequence: TGTGCCACCAGCAGTGCACGGGGGAGTGGCTACACCTTC. Translating it yields CATSSARGSGYTF. The chain joins TRBV15 to TRBJ1-2, with D maybe TRBD1 (5 bases). Germline-derived CDR1 and CDR2 are LNHNV and YYDKDF (reference sequence). Trimming removed 3 bases at V and 7 bases at J, with 12 bases between. CDR3 length: 13 residues. The full variable domain, its missing parts supplied by reference TRBV15 and TRBJ1-2, is DAMVIQNPRYQVTQFGKPVTLSCSQTLNHNVMYWYQQKSSQAPKLLFHYYDKDFNNEADTPDNFQSRRPNTSFCFLDIRSPGLGDTAMYLCATSSARGSGYTFGSGTRLTVV.

This clone was detected a few times. The J gene is TRBJ1-5, the V gene TRBV7-9; weak D call: TRBD1 (5 bases). Trimming pared 1 base from V and 9 bases from J, leaving 7 bases between. The CDR3 runs 12 residues. The germline CDR1 and CDR2 sequences are SEHNR and FQNEAQ (reference sequence). CDR3 amino acids: CASSLVQGPQHF. CDR3 DNA sequence: TGTGCCAGCAGCTTAGTCCAGGGGCCCCAGCATTTT.

The chain has TRBV7-3 and TRBJ2-6, with 10 bases fitting TRBD1. CDR1 and CDR2 from the germline V gene are SGHTA and FQGTGA. The trim removed 1 base at V and 2 bases at J, leaving 5 bases unmatched. This CDR3 has 18 residues. The CDR3 spells CASSLIGDRGPGANVLTF. The DNA for the CDR3 is TGTGCCAGCAGCTTAATTGGCGACAGGGGGCCTGGGGCCAACGTCCTGACTTTC.

In regard to this clone: Only one base separates this from a far larger clonotype, so it likely reflects a read error. CDR3 coding DNA: TGTGCCAGCAGCCAAAGGACAGGGAGGGAGCAGTACTTC. Translated, it gives CASSQRTGREQYF. The chain carries TRBV7-9 and TRBJ2-5; D may be TRBD1 (8 bases). Trimming shortened V by 5 bases and J by 11 bases, and 18 bases separated the two germline ends. Germline lookup yields CDR1 SEHNR and CDR2 FQNEAQ (reference sequence). The CDR3 contains 13 residues.

The chain is built from TRBV2 and TRBJ2-1, with 8 bases lining up with TRBD2. Germline V gene sequence: CDR1 SNHLY, CDR2 FYNNEI. The length of the CDR3 is 16 residues. V shed 5 bases, J shed 0 bases, and the junction held 6 bases outside the gene matches. The CDR3 reads CASSTGLASSYNEQFF. The CDR3 DNA reads TGTGCCAGCAGTACCGGACTAGCTAGCTCCTACAATGAGCAGTTCTTC.

The chain is built from TRBV5-4 and TRBJ1-1; TRBD1 agrees at 9 bases. Germline V gene sequence: CDR1 SGHNT, CDR2 YYREEE (reference sequence). The junction had 16 bases not matched to a gene; V was cut back by 6 bases and J by 1 base. This CDR3 is built from 18 residues. Here the CDR3 DNA reads TGTGCCAGCACAAAAACCCCAGGGACAGGGTATGGGAACACTGAAGCTTTCTTT. The encoded protein is CASTKTPGTGYGNTEAFF.

The gene calls are TRBV28 and TRBJ2-7; D is perhaps TRBD1 (5 bases). V was pared by 6 bases and J by 6 bases, with 18 bases between. Germline lookup yields CDR1 MDHEN and CDR2 SYDVKM. This CDR3 is 14 amino acids long. The CDR3 nucleotides are TGTGCCAGCAGGTATCAAGGGGTCTTTGCCGAGCAGTACTTC. Its translation: CASRYQGVFAEQYF.

This clone appeared once. J is TRBJ1-5 and V is TRBV4-1; 11 bases match TRBD1. The CDR3 has 15 residues. Germline CDR1 reads MGHRA; CDR2 reads YSYEKL. The V gene end was trimmed by 4 bases and the J gene end by 7 bases; junction bases not matched to a gene: 6. CDR3 DNA sequence: TGCGCCAGCAGCCGCTCCGGGACAGGGGGACAGCCCCAGCATTTT. Its translation: CASSRSGTGGQPQHF.

This chain uses TRBV4-3 with TRBJ1-2; 10 nucleotides align to TRBD1. The CDR3 totals 15 residues. Germline lookup yields CDR1 LGHNA and CDR2 YSLEER. With 3 bases clipped from V and 8 bases from J, the junction kept 9 bases outside the gene matches. For the CDR3, the DNA is TGCGCCAGCAGCCAGGGTGGACAGGGGGTTTCGGGCTACACCTTC. Encoded protein: CASSQGGQGVSGYTF.

The chain carries TRBV5-1 and TRBJ1-4, with no clear D. Trimming pared 0 bases from V and 8 bases from J, leaving 11 bases between. Per the germline V gene, CDR1 is SGHRS and CDR2 is YFSETQ. The CDR3 contains 14 residues. In DNA form, the CDR3 reads TGCGCCAGCAGCTTGGGAGGAGGTGGAGAAAAACTGTTTTTT. This encodes CASSLGGGGEKLFF.

This clone has a single count. V is TRBV30 and J is TRBJ1-2, with a weak D call TRBD1 (5 bases). This CDR3 is built from 12 residues. Germline CDR1 GTSNPN, CDR2 SVGIG (reference sequence). With 1 base removed from V and 8 bases from J, the gap between germline ends came to 11 bases. CDR3 region: CAWSGRVEGYTF. CDR3 sequence (DNA): TGTGCCTGGAGTGGCAGGGTGGAGGGCTACACCTTC.

The chain is built from TRBV11-3 and TRBJ2-5; TRBD1 matches 8 bases. V lost 1 base, J lost 1 base, and 5 bases stayed unmatched. The CDR3 spans 16 residues. Germline loops: CDR1 SGHNT, CDR2 YENEEA. The CDR3 DNA follows: TGTGCCAGCAGCTTAGGTGCAGGGGGCTTCCAAGAGACCCAGTACTTC. Amino acids: CASSLGAGGFQETQYF.

This chain links TRBV5-1 with TRBJ2-7, with 7 bases fitting TRBD1. CDR1 is SGHRS and CDR2 is YFSETQ in the germline V gene. The CDR3 contains 15 residues. Trimming cost V 0 bases and J 3 bases; bases outside gene matches: 6. CDR3 nucleotide sequence: TGCGCCAGCAGCTTGGAAACAGGGGCAAACTACGAGCAGTACTTC. Translation gives CASSLETGANYEQYF.